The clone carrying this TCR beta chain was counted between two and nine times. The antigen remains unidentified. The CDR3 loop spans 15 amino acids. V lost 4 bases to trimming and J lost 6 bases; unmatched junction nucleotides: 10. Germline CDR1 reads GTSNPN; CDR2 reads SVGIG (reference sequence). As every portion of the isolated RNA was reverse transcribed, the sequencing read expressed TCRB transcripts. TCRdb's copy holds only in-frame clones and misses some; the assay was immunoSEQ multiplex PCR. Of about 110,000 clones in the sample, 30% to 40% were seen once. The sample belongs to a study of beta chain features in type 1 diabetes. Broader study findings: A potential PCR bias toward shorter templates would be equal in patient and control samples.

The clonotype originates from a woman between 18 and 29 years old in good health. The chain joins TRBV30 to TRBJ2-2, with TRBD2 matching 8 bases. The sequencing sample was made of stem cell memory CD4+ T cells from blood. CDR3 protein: CAWTPSSGSAGELFF. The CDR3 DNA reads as TGTGCCTGGACGCCGTCCAGCGGGAGCGCCGGGGAGCTGTTTTTT.